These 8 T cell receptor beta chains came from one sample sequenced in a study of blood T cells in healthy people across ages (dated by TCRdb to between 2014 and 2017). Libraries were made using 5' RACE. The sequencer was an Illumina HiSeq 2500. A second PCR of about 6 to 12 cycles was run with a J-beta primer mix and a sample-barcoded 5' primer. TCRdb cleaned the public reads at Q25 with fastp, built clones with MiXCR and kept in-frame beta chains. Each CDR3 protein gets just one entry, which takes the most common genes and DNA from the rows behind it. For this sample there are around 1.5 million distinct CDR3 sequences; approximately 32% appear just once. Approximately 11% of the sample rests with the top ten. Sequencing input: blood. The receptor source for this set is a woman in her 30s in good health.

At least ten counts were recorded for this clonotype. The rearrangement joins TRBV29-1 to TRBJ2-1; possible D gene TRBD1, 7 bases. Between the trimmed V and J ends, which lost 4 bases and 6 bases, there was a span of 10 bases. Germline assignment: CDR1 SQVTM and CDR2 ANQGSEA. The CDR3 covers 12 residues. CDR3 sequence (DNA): TGCAGCGTTGCAGGGGGGCGCAATGAGCAGTTCTTC. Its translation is CSVAGGRNEQFF.

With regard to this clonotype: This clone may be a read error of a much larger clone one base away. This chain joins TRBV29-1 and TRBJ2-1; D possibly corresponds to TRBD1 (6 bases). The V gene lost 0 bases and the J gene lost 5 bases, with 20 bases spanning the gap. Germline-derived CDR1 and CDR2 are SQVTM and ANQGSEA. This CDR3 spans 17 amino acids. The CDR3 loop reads CSVEDPTGFRSHNEQFF. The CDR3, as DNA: TGCAGCGTTGAAGACCCGACAGGTTTTCGGTCCCACAATGAGCAGTTCTTC.

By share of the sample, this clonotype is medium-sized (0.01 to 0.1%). The CDR3 nucleotides read TGCAGCATTGGGACTAGGATTGACGAGCAGTACTTC. Encoded protein: CSIGTRIDEQYF. The chain employs TRBV29-1 and TRBJ2-7; TRBD2 aligns across 8 bases. This CDR3 is 12 amino acids long. Germline trimming cut 8 bases from V and 5 bases from J; bases unmatched to any gene: 8. Germline values: CDR1 SQVTM, CDR2 ANQGSEA.

CDR3 loop: CASSDSGGLRGYTF. The CDR3 region has the DNA TGTGCCAGCAGTGACAGCGGGGGTTTGAGGGGCTACACCTTC. The chain couples TRBV2 to TRBJ1-2; D might be TRBD1 (5 bases). The V gene's germline CDR1 is SNHLY and CDR2 FYNNEI. V lost 3 bases, J lost 8 bases, and 16 bases lay in between. The CDR3 has 14 amino acids.

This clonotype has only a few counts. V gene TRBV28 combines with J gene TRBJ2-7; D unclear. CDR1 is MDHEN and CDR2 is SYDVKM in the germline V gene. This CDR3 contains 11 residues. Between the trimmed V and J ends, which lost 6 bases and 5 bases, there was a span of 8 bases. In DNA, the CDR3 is TGTGCCAGCAGGCGCTACAACGAGCAGTACTTC. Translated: CASRRYNEQYF. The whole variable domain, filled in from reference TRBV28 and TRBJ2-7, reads DVKVTQSSRYLVKRTGEKVFLECVQDMDHENMFWYRQDPGLGLRLIYFSYDVKMKEKGDIPEGYSVSREKKERFSLILESASTNQTSMYLCASRRYNEQYFGPGTRLTVT.

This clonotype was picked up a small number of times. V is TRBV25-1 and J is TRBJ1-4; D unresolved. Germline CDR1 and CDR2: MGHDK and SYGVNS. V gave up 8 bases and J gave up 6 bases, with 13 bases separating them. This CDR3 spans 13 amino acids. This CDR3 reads CASSRSVYEKLFF. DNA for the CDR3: TGTGCCAGCTCCCGCTCGGTGTATGAAAAACTGTTTTTT.

CDR3 in amino acids: CAIQQGSMNTEAFF. The CDR3, as DNA: TGTGCCATTCAACAGGGAAGTATGAACACTGAAGCTTTCTTT. This chain connects TRBV10-3 to TRBJ1-1; tentatively, D is TRBD1 (6 bases). This CDR3 has 14 residues. Per germline, CDR1 ENHRY and CDR2 SYGVKD. V was clipped by 9 bases and J by 0 bases, with 14 bases between them.

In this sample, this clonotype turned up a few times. CDR3 DNA sequence: TGTGCCAGCAGTGCTCTAGGGCAGGGAGTCCCTAATGAGCAGTTCTTC. Translation: CASSALGQGVPNEQFF. V gene TRBV25-1 combines with J gene TRBJ2-1; D may match TRBD1 or TRBD2 (5 bases each). The CDR3 covers 16 residues. The V gene lost 4 bases and the J gene lost 7 bases, with 20 bases spanning the gap. Per the germline V gene, CDR1 is MGHDK and CDR2 is SYGVNS.